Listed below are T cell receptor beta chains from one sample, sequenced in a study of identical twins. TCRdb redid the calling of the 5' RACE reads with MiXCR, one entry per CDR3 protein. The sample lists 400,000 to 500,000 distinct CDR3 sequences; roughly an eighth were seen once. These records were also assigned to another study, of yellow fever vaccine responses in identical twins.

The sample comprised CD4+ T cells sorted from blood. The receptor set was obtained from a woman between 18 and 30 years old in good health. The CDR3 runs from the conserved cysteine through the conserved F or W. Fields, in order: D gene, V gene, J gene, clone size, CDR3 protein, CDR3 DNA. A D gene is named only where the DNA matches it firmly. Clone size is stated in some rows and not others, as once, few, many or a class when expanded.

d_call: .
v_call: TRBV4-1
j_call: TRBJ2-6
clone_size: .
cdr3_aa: CASSHFTGGTTGANVLTF
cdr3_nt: TGCGCCAGCAGCCATTTTACTGGAGGGACGACAGGGGCCAACGTCCTGACTTTC

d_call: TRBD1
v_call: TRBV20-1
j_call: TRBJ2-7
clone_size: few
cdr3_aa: CSAISWDSSYEQYF
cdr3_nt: TGCAGTGCTATAAGTTGGGACAGCTCCTACGAGCAGTACTTC

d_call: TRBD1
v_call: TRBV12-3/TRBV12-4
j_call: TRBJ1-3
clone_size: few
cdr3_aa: CASSLAGQGRRNTIYF
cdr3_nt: TGTGCCAGCAGTTTAGCGGGACAGGGTAGGAGAAACACCATATATTTT

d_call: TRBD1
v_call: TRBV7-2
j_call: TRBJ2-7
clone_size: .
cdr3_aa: CASSFDRGEQYF
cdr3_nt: TGTGCCAGCAGCTTCGACAGGGGGGAGCAGTACTTC

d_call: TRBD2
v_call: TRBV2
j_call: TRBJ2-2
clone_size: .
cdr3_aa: CASTLAGLAGELFF
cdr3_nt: TGTGCCAGCACACTAGCGGGGCTAGCCGGGGAGCTGTTTTTT

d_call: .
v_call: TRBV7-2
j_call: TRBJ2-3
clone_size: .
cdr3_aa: CASSSGDTFTDTQYF
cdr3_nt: TGTGCCAGCAGCTCCGGCGACACCTTCACAGATACGCAGTATTTT

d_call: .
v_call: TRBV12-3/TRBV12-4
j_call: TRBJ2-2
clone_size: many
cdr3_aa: CASSLAGQNTGELFF
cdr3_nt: TGTGCCAGCAGTTTAGCGGGACAGAACACCGGGGAGCTGTTTTTT

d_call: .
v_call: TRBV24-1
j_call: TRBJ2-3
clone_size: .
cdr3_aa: CATSDAKDSTDTQYF
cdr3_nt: TGTGCCACCAGTGACGCTAAGGACAGCACAGATACGCAGTATTTT

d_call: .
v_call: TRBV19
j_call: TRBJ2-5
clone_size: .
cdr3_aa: CASSMSGITQETQYF
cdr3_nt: TGTGCCAGTAGTATGAGTGGCATAACGCAAGAGACCCAGTACTTC

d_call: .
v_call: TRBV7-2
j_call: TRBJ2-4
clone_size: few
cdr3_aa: CASRISIAKNIQYF
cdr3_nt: TGTGCCAGCAGAATAAGTATAGCCAAAAACATTCAGTACTTC

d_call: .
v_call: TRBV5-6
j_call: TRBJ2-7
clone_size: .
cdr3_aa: CASSLVGPGSYEQYF
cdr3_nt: TGTGCCAGCAGCTTGGTGGGCCCAGGGTCCTACGAGCAGTACTTC

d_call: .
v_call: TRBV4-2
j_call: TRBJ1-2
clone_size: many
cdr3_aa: CASSLPDRFNDGYTF
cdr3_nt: TGTGCCAGCAGCCTTCCCGACAGGTTTAACGATGGCTACACCTTC

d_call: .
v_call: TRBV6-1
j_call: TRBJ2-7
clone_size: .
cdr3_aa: CASSELTLEYF
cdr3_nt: TGTGCCAGCAGTGAACTAACCTTGGAGTACTTC

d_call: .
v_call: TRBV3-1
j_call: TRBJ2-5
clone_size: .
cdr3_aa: CASSQDLLRGPVRETQYF
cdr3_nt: TGTGCCAGCAGCCAAGATTTACTGAGGGGCCCGGTAAGGGAGACCCAGTACTTC

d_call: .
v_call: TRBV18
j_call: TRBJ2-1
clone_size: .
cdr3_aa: CASSLNTGSNEQFF
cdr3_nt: TGTGCCAGCTCACTCAACACAGGGTCGAATGAGCAGTTCTTC

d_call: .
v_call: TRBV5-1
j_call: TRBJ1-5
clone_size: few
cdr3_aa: CASSPDGGNQPQHF
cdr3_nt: TGCGCCAGCAGCCCAGACGGGGGCAATCAGCCCCAGCATTTT

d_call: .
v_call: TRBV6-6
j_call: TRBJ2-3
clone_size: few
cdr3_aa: CASRILDTQYF
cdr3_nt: TGTGCCAGCAGAATACTAGATACGCAGTATTTT

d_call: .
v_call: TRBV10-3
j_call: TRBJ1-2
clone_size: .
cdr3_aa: CAISDVGIYGYTF
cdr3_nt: TGTGCCATCAGTGATGTGGGGATCTATGGCTACACCTTC

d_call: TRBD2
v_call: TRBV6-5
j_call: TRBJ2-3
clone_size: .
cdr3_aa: CASSYSPGTITTQYF
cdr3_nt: TGTGCCAGCAGTTACTCACCCGGGACTATAACTACGCAGTATTTT

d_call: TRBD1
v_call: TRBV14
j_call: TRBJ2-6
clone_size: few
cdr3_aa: CASSQNRGVSGANVLTF
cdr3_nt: TGTGCCAGCAGCCAAAACAGGGGGGTCTCTGGGGCCAACGTCCTGACTTTC

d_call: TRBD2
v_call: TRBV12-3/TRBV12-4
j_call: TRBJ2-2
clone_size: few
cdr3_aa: CASSFGAGANTGELFF
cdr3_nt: TGTGCCAGCAGTTTTGGGGCGGGAGCGAACACCGGGGAGCTGTTTTTT

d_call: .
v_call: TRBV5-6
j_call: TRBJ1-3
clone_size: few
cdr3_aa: CASSSFDPLSGNTIYF
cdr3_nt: TGTGCCAGCAGCTCATTCGACCCCCTCTCTGGAAACACCATATATTTT

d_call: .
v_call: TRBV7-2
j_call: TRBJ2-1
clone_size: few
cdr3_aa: CASSQTGTYNEQFF
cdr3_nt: TGTGCCAGCAGCCAAACCGGGACCTACAATGAGCAGTTCTTC

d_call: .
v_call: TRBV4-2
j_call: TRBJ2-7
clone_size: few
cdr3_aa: CASSQGQGGGDEQYF
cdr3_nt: TGTGCCAGCAGCCAAGGACAGGGAGGAGGCGACGAGCAGTACTTC

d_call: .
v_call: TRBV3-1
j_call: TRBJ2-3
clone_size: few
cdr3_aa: CASRRGGSTDTQYF
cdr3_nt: TGTGCCAGCCGGAGGGGGGGTAGCACAGATACGCAGTATTTT

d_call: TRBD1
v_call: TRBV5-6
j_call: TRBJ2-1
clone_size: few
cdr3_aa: CASSDGQGSYNEQFF
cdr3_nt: TGTGCCAGCAGCGACGGACAGGGGAGTTACAATGAGCAGTTCTTC

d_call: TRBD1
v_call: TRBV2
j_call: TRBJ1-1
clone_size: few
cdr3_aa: CASTVGDRGANTEAFF
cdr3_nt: TGTGCCAGCACCGTAGGGGACAGGGGGGCGAACACTGAAGCTTTCTTT